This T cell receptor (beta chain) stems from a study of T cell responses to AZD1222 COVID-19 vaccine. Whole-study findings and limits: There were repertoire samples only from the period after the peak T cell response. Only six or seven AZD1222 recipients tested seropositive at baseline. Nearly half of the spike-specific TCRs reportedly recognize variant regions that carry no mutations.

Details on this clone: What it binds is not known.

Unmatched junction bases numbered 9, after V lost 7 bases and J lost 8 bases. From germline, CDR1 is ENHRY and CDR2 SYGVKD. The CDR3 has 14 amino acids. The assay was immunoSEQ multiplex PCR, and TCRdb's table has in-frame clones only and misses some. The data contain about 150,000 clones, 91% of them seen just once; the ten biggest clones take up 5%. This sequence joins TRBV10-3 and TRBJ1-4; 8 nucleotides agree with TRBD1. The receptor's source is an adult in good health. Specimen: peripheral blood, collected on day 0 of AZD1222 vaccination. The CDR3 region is CAIKRQGSMEKLFF. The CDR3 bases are TGTGCCATCAAGCGACAGGGGTCAATGGAAAAACTGTTTTTT.